This T cell receptor (beta chain) derives from a study of blood T cell repertoires in COVID-19. Study-level information: Researchers got acute and convalescent COVID-19 samples from the United States, Italy and Spain. Sources were T cells, B-cell-depleted T cells, or PBMCs; the material itself was cDNA or gDNA.

CDR1 and CDR2 (germline): SGHTA, FQGTGA. V was pared by 2 bases and J by 4 bases, with 17 bases between. This CDR3 has 16 amino acids. Source study methods: Estimation of nucleated cell counts relied on the amplification of reference gene primers. Using immunoSEQ multiplex PCR, the repertoire was profiled, and TCRdb retains in-frame clones only, with some absent. V and J calls and clone size are as listed in that table; D and trimming were resolved from the DNA. Of 200,000 to 300,000 clones in the sample, about 83% were seen once. This clonotype originated in a human donor in a cohort sampled during active COVID-19. Specimen: peripheral blood. V and J are TRBV7-3 and TRBJ2-5; D is perhaps TRBD1 (6 bases). CDR3 in amino acids: CASSLSGTQGRETQYF. In DNA, the CDR3 is TGTGCCAGCAGCTTATCGGGGACCCAGGGGAGAGAGACCCAGTACTTC.